This is a list of T cell receptor beta chains from one sample in a study of early T cells in non-severe SARS-CoV-2 infection. TCRdb ran MiXCR on the 5' RACE reads and lists one entry per CDR3 protein. The sample holds roughly 70,000 distinct CDR3 sequences; more than 15% are singletons and the top ten take under 9%. The material was whole blood, obtained at baseline. These receptors were obtained from an adult who was a healthcare worker with PCR-confirmed SARS-CoV-2 infection or an uninfected control (not recorded which). CDR3s include the opening cysteine and the closing phenylalanine or tryptophan. A D gene is named only where the DNA matches it firmly. Clone size appears in some rows only: once, few, many, or a class for an expanded clone.

v_gene	j_gene	d_gene	abundance	CDR3nt	CDR3aa
TRBV7-2	TRBJ1-4	.	.	TGTGCCAGCAGCTTAGCAGGGACCCTTAATGAAAAACTGTTTTTT	CASSLAGTLNEKLFF
TRBV2	TRBJ1-1	TRBD1	few	TGTGCCAGCGGGACAGTTCCCTACACTGAAGCTTTCTTT	CASGTVPYTEAFF
TRBV5-6	TRBJ2-5	.	.	TGTGTCAGCAGCTTGGCATTAGGACGAATCCAAGAGACCCAGTACTTC	CVSSLALGRIQETQYF
TRBV5-1	TRBJ2-1	.	.	TGCGCCAGCAGCTTGTTGACAGTCAATGAGCAGTTCTTT	CASSLLTVNEQFF
TRBV4-3	TRBJ2-1	.	.	TGCGCCAGCAGCCAAGGAGGGAGTTCCTACAATGAGCAGTTCTTC	CASSQGGSSYNEQFF
TRBV14	TRBJ2-6	.	few	TGTGCCAGCAGCGCCTTGGGGCGGCTCTCTGGGGCCAACGTCCTGACTTTC	CASSALGRLSGANVLTF
TRBV3-1	TRBJ1-1	.	.	TGTGCCAGCAGCCAAGCTAGGACCAAGAACACTGAAGCTTTCTTT	CASSQARTKNTEAFF
TRBV12-3/TRBV12-4	TRBJ1-4	.	once	TGTGCCAGCAGCCCAAGGACACCCGAAAAACTGTTTTTT	CASSPRTPEKLFF
TRBV28	TRBJ2-7	.	.	TGTGCCAGCAGACCAGGGGGGGCCCACGAGCAGTACTTC	CASRPGGAHEQYF
TRBV3-1	TRBJ2-1	TRBD2	few	TGTGCCAGCAGCCTGGGGCCCGGACTAGCGGGGGTCTACAATGAGCAGTTCTTC	CASSLGPGLAGVYNEQFF
TRBV6-5	TRBJ1-1	.	.	TGTGCCAGCCGGATGGGGGTCAGAGGGACTGAAGCTTTCTTT	CASRMGVRGTEAFF
TRBV20-1	TRBJ1-5	.	.	TGCAGTGCTAGACAGGGAGGTCAGCCCCAGCATTTT	CSARQGGQPQHF
TRBV28	TRBJ2-2	.	few	TGTGCCAGCAGTTCGGACAAGGTCACCGGGGAGCTGTTTTTT	CASSSDKVTGELFF
TRBV7-8	TRBJ2-7	TRBD2	few	TGTGCCAGCAGCTTAGCTAGCGGGAGGGAGCAGTACTTC	CASSLASGREQYF
TRBV19	TRBJ2-5	.	.	TGTGCCAGTAGTATGCGGCAGAACCAAGAGACCCAGTACTTC	CASSMRQNQETQYF
TRBV25-1	TRBJ1-5	.	few	TGTGCCAGCAGTGAGGCGGGGGGCGGCAATCAGCCCCAGCATTTT	CASSEAGGGNQPQHF
TRBV11-3	TRBJ2-1	.	.	TGTGCCAGCAGCTTACGGGACGGAAACAATGAGCAGTTCTTC	CASSLRDGNNEQFF
TRBV19	TRBJ1-5	.	few	TGTGCCAGTAGTATCCCAGGGAAGCAGCCCCAGCATTTT	CASSIPGKQPQHF
TRBV6-5	TRBJ2-5	.	.	TGTGCCAGCAGTCAGTCCGGGGGACGAAGAGAGACCCAGTACTTC	CASSQSGGRRETQYF
TRBV12-3/TRBV12-4	TRBJ2-3	.	many	TGTGCCAGCAGTTTTCGCTCCCGCACAGATACGCAGTATTTT	CASSFRSRTDTQYF